This T cell receptor beta chain was identified in a study of early T cells in non-severe SARS-CoV-2 infection. One entry per CDR3 protein results from TCRdb running MiXCR on the 5' RACE reads. This table has about 35,000 distinct CDR3 sequences, 4.7% appearing once. This clonotype was seen at least ten times. Antigen specificity is unknown. Study-wide points: Anti-spike CD8 specificities were favored by VDJdb matching, whose results missed private and CD4 specificities.

The clonotype originates from an adult who was a healthcare worker with PCR-confirmed SARS-CoV-2 infection or an uninfected control (not recorded which). The sequenced material came from whole blood.

In DNA, the CDR3 is TGTGCCAGCAGCCAAGTCGCGACTAGGTACGAGCAGTACTTC. Encoded protein: CASSQVATRYEQYF. The J gene is TRBJ2-7, the V gene TRBV3-1; D might be TRBD2 (6 bases). The germline gives CDR1 LGHDT, CDR2 YNNKEL (reference sequence). Trimming cost V 1 base and J 4 bases, with 11 bases left between them. The CDR3 covers 14 residues.